In this sample, the clone carrying this TCR beta chain turned up a few times. The antigen is undetermined. Vbeta (60) and Jbeta (13) primers were used in the PCR. TCRdb's copy holds only in-frame clones and misses some; the assay was immunoSEQ multiplex PCR. The table has 100,000 to 150,000 clones, more than 9% seen once; the top ten hold 4.5% to 5%. The entry originates in a study of cytomegalovirus exposure and HLA in healthy donors. Whole-study results and caveats: As was reported, the HLA-A and HLA-B alleles of most subjects were accurately predicted from TCR beta sequences. With later analysis, a missense DCLRE1C variant became linked to TCR beta V- and J-gene trimming. Analysis was performed later, and it showed HLA-associated TCR beta chains to be more clonally expanded than equally common others.

This CDR3 region has 16 residues. Germline CDR1 is SNHLY and CDR2 is FYNNEI. With 5 bases clipped from V and 5 bases from J, the junction kept 12 bases outside the gene matches. The specimen sequenced was PBMCs. The source is a woman aged 18-29 years in good health and CMV-seropositive. The V and J genes are TRBV2 and TRBJ2-1; TRBD1 aligns across 7 bases. CDR3 sequence reads: CASSPTTGWGNNEQFF. CDR3 in DNA: TGTGCCAGCAGTCCTACGACAGGGTGGGGGAACAATGAGCAGTTCTTC.